This note documents a single TCR beta chain sequence. Its target is not known. An Oncomine TCR Beta short-read assay was used to sequence the DNA from cultured CD4+ T cells. Each CDR3 protein is one row after TCRdb ran MiXCR on the PCR reads. In the table there are some 11,000 distinct CDR3 sequences, around three quarters of which are singletons. Treatment described: approximately nine-day PBMC culture with coronavirus spike peptide pools or control peptides (ViraFEST assay). ViraFEST used peptide pools to expand antigen-specific T cells, then sequenced TCRs. In this cohort, PCR tests turned positive between March and December 2020, predating US Alpha, Beta and Delta variants. Per-well cultures of some 2 million PBMCs received 8.5 to 10 IU/ml IL-2 and 10 ug/ml peptide pools. These data belong to a study of vaccination and CD4 T cells after COVID-19. Study-level information: Taking of post-vaccine samples occurred a median around 70 days after dose two (range 14 to 241).

The CDR3 loop spans 12 amino acids. The V end lost 6 bases, the J end lost 5 bases, and 10 bases lay between the germline ends. Sequences were obtained from CD4+ T cells from blood, cultured in vitro. The clonotype originates from a human donor who had recovered from COVID-19. J is TRBJ1-2 and V is TRBV12-3 or TRBV12-4; D is ambiguous. CDR3 DNA sequence: TGTGCCAGCAGCCGGACGGGATATGGCTACACCTTC. This sequence encodes CASSRTGYGYTF.